This T cell receptor (beta chain) is drawn from a study of monozygotic twins with inflammatory bowel disease. Total RNA, at roughly 3.5 ug, went into every TCR library. From the 5' RACE reads, TCRdb lists one entry per CDR3 protein and no DNA. The sample has around 220,000 distinct CDR3 sequences. Germline lookup yields CDR1 SGHTA and CDR2 FQGNSA. The CDR3 runs 15 residues. Overall study findings and caveats: Immunosuppressive treatment differences may have increased patient repertoire variability.

An approximately 2.5 ml blood sample was drawn per donor. As concerns this clonotype: Its antigen is not identified.

The clonotype was recovered from a human donor with ulcerative colitis or Crohn's disease, or a healthy co-twin of an affected twin (not recorded which). The sample consisted of blood. V is TRBV7-2 and J is TRBJ2-3; the TCRdb D gene call, TRBD2, has no DNA to confirm it. The CDR3: CASSSTSGLGDTQYF.